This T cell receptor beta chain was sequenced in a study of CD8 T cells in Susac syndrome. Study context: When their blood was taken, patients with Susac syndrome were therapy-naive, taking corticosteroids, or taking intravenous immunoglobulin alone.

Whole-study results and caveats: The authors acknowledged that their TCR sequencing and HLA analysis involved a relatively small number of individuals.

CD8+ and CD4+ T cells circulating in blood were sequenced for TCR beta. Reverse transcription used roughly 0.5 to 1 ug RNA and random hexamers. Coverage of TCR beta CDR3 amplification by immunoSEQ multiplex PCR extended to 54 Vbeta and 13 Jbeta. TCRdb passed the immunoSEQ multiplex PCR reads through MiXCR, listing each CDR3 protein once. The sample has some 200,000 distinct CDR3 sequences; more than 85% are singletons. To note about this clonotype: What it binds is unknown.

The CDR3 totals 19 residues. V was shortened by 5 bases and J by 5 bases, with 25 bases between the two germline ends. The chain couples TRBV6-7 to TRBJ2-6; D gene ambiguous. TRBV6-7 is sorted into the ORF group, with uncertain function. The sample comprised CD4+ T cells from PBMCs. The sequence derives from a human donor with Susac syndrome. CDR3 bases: TGTGCCAGCAGTCCTGACGCGCGTATTTACAAAAGTCGGGCCAACGTCCTGACTTTC. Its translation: CASSPDARIYKSRANVLTF.